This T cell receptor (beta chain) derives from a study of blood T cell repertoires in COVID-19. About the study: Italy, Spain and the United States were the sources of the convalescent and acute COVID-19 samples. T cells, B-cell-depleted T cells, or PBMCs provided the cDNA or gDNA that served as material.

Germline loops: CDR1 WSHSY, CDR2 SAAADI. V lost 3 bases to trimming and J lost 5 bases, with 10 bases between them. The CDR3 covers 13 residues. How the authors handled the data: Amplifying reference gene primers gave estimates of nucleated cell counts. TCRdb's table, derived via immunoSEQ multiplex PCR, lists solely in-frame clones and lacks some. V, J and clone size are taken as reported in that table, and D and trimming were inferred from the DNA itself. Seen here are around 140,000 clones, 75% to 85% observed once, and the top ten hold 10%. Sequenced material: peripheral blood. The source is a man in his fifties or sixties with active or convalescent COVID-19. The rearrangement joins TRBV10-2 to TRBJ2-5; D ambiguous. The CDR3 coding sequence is TGCGCCAGCAGTGAAACTAACGCGGAGACCCAGTACTTC. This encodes CASSETNAETQYF.